This T cell receptor beta chain came from a study of control samples from healthy donors and cancer patients. TCRdb's copy holds only in-frame clones and misses some; the assay was immunoSEQ multiplex PCR. The data hold 350,000 to 450,000 clones, with 75% to 95% observed a single time. The germline V gene has CDR1 LGHNA and CDR2 YSLEER. CDR3 length: 17 residues. With 3 bases clipped from V and 6 bases from J, the junction kept 11 bases outside the gene matches. The chain joins TRBV4-3 to TRBJ2-6, with TRBD1 identical over 7 bases. This TCR came from a man in his forties or fifties with head and neck cancer. The sequenced sample consisted of PBMCs. For the CDR3, the DNA is TGCGCCAGCAGCCACGGACAGGCCCGCGTTGAGGCCAACGTCCTGACTTTC. Amino acids: CASSHGQARVEANVLTF.